This TCR beta chain is from a study of cytomegalovirus exposure and HLA in healthy donors. Primers: 60 Vbeta forward and 13 Jbeta reverse. Method: immunoSEQ multiplex PCR; TCRdb's copy keeps in-frame clones and lacks some. The sample shows around 140,000 clones, about four fifths of them seen only once. This clone was seen only once. Its cognate antigen is unknown. V lost 0 bases and J lost 4, with 11 bases in between. Germline CDR1 is SEHNR and CDR2 is FQNEAQ (reference sequence). The length of the CDR3 is 15 residues. Study-wide points: Researchers left out some V segments, among them TRBV6-2 and TRBV6-3, as indistinguishable. Cytomegalovirus-associated TCR beta chains were listed, numbering around 150.

The clonotype was recovered from a male donor in good health and CMV-seronegative. V is TRBV7-9 and J is TRBJ2-3; the D gene is possibly TRBD1 (5 bases). The specimen was PBMCs. The CDR3 DNA reads as TGTGCCAGCAGCTTAGCGGACATTCTAGCAGATACGCAGTATTTT. Amino acids: CASSLADILADTQYF.